This is a list of T cell receptor beta chains from one sample in a study of identical twins. TCRdb reanalysed the 5' RACE reads using MiXCR and keeps one entry per CDR3 protein. The data hold 400,000 to 650,000 distinct CDR3 sequences, with around 20% observed a single time. In addition, the sample was reused for a study of T cells expressing NK-cell markers.

Sequenced: CD4+ T cells sorted from blood. Receptors were obtained from a woman between 18 and 29 years old in good health. Each CDR3 is given without its conserved first and last residue. Size is stated for part of the rows, as once, few or many counts, or as a class when the clone is expanded.

V,J,size,CDR3
TRBV18,TRBJ2-7,.,ASSVSGTGVFEQY
TRBV12-3/TRBV12-4,TRBJ2-7,.,ASSPRLAADYEQY
TRBV20-1,TRBJ2-3,few,SAGDNGRTDTQY
TRBV12-3/TRBV12-4,TRBJ2-2,many,ASSLLRNTGELF
TRBV5-4,TRBJ2-1,.,ASSRWTGNNEQF
TRBV10-3,TRBJ2-1,.,AITGANEQF
TRBV12-3/TRBV12-4,TRBJ1-2,.,ASSLGGGSYT
TRBV20-1,TRBJ2-7,few,SAARPIGGVHEQY
TRBV7-9,TRBJ2-3,.,ASSLRGGTSTDTQY
TRBV20-1,TRBJ1-2,few,SASHPTTNYGYT
TRBV20-1,TRBJ2-1,.,SASLTSGGLRPF
TRBV20-1,TRBJ2-3,few,SARLTDTQY
TRBV14,TRBJ2-7,.,ASSRLARLQGGYEQY
TRBV20-1,TRBJ2-3,.,SARPTPGQGAKDTQY
TRBV29-1,TRBJ1-2,.,SATGQGHGYT
TRBV9,TRBJ2-3,.,ASSPPDFRLADTQY
TRBV5-1,TRBJ2-7,many,ASSLDGSSYEQY
TRBV11-3,TRBJ1-1,few,ASSPGRGGISEAF